The 2 T cell receptor beta chains in this list originate from one sample, sequenced in a study of blood T cells in healthy people across ages. The use of a sample-barcoded 5' primer and a J-beta primer mix characterized a second PCR of about 6 to 11 cycles. TCRdb reprocessed the 5' RACE reads with MiXCR, giving one entry per CDR3 protein. The data show almost 1 million distinct CDR3 sequences, roughly 50% seen once. Sample: blood. These receptors all come from a woman aged 55 to 70 in good health.

The rearrangement links TRBV20-1 to TRBJ2-1, with D unresolved. Germline CDR1 reads DFQATT; CDR2 reads SNEGSKA (reference sequence). Trimming cost V 0 bases and J 0 bases, with 0 bases left between them. CDR3 size: 12 residues. The CDR3 DNA sequence: TGCAGTGCTAGAGACTCCTACAATGAGCAGTTCTTC. Amino acids: CSARDSYNEQFF.

The chain joins TRBV29-1 to TRBJ1-2; unclear D gene. There are 12 residues in the CDR3. V lost 3 bases and J 5 bases, leaving 10 bases between the germline ends. Germline V CDR1 and CDR2: SQVTM, ANQGSEA. CDR3 DNA sequence: TGCAGCGTTGAGGACGTGTGGTATGGCTACACCTTC. Protein: CSVEDVWYGYTF. Together with reference TRBV29-1 and TRBJ1-2, the CDR3 gives the full variable domain: SAVISQKPSRDICQRGTSLTIQCQVDSQVTMMFWYRQQPGQSLTLIATANQGSEATYESGFVIDKFPISRPNLTFSTLTVSNMSPEDSSIYLCSVEDVWYGYTFGSGTRLTVV.